These T cell receptor beta chains were read from a single sample in a study of shared clonotypes between healthy human individuals. TCRdb's table, derived via immunoSEQ multiplex PCR, lists solely in-frame clones and lacks some. The table has under 550,000 clones, 90% to 97% seen once. Sequences were obtained from naive CD4+ T cells sorted from blood. The origin of the receptors is a woman under 40 in good health. Both conserved end residues are part of each CDR3. A D gene is named only where the DNA matches it firmly. Clone size is shown for a subset of rows, as once, few, many or a class of expanded clone.

>TRBV18|.|.|TRBJ1-5
TGTGCCAGCTCACCTCCGGGACGGAATAGCAATCAGCCCCAGCATTTT
CASSPPGRNSNQPQHF
>TRBV4-1|once|TRBD1|TRBJ1-6
TGCGCCAGCAGCCACCTCGGACAGGGCGAATCCCTCCACTTT
CASSHLGQGESLHF
>TRBV4-2|.|TRBD1|TRBJ2-6
TGTGCCAGCAGCCAAGCTACAGGGGCTACTGGGGCCAACGTCCTGACTTTC
CASSQATGATGANVLTF
>TRBV5-1|.|.|TRBJ2-5
TGCGCCAGCAGCTTGGGGCTGGGGGAGACCCAGTACTTC
CASSLGLGETQYF
>TRBV28|.|.|TRBJ2-1
TGTGCCAGCAGTTTAGCGGTTACAGGGTCCTACAATGAGCAGTTCTTC
CASSLAVTGSYNEQFF
>TRBV2|.|.|TRBJ2-7
TGTGCCAGCCGGCGGGACTCCTACGAGCAGTACTTC
CASRRDSYEQYF
>TRBV7-2|.|TRBD2|TRBJ2-1
TGTGCCAGCAGCTTGGGACTAGCGGACTACAATGAGCAGTTCTTC
CASSLGLADYNEQFF
>TRBV2|.|TRBD1|TRBJ2-7
TGTGCCAGCAGTGAAGCCTTGACCCCGGGACAGGGGGCCTACGAGCAGTACTTC
CASSEALTPGQGAYEQYF
>TRBV5-4|.|.|TRBJ2-7
TGTGCCAGCAGCCCCGCCTCGTCGGGACTGTCCTACGAGCAGTACTTC
CASSPASSGLSYEQYF
>TRBV7-8|.|.|TRBJ1-2
TGTGCCAGCAGCTCCGGCGGGGGCCACTATGGCTACACCTTC
CASSSGGGHYGYTF
>TRBV9|once|TRBD2|TRBJ2-7
TGTGCCAGCACACGGCGGGAGTTCGCCTACGAGCAGTACTTC
CASTRREFAYEQYF
>TRBV7-3|.|TRBD2|TRBJ2-7
TGTGCCAGCAGCTTAACATCTCGGGGACTAGCGGGAGGAGAGCAGTACTTC
CASSLTSRGLAGGEQYF
>TRBV19|.|TRBD1|TRBJ1-5
TGTGCCAGTAGTACAAGGACAGGGAGCAATCAGCCCCAGCATTTT
CASSTRTGSNQPQHF
>TRBV10-3|.|.|TRBJ2-7
TGTGCCACACTCCGGGGACCGGGGTCGTGGGAGCAGTACTTC
CATLRGPGSWEQYF
>TRBV5-4|.|.|TRBJ2-7
TGTGCCAGCAGCTTGGGTCGGGCTACAGCCTACGAGCAGTACTTC
CASSLGRATAYEQYF
>TRBV28|.|TRBD1|TRBJ2-1
TGTGCCAGCACGCAGACAGGGAGCTCCTACAATGAGCAGTTCTTC
CASTQTGSSYNEQFF
>TRBV4-2|.|.|TRBJ2-7
TGTGCCACCGGTCAAGGGTACGAGCAGTACTTC
CATGQGYEQYF
>TRBV2|once|.|TRBJ1-1
TGTGCCAGCGCCACGGACAGAGTGATGAACACTGAAGCTTTCTTT
CASATDRVMNTEAFF
>TRBV5-1|.|TRBD1|TRBJ2-1
TGCGCCAGCAGCCAACCCGTACAGGGGGCTTCCTACAATGAGCAGTTCTTC
CASSQPVQGASYNEQFF
>TRBV5-5|.|.|TRBJ2-3
TGTGCCAGCAGCGGGGGTCGGGGACGATTAGATACGCAGTATTTT
CASSGGRGRLDTQYF
>TRBV5-4|.|.|TRBJ2-5
TGTGCCAGCAGCTCCACTAGGGGGGTAGTAGAGACCCAGTACTTC
CASSSTRGVVETQYF
>TRBV6-6|.|.|TRBJ2-7
TGTGCCAGCAGTTCCGACATTTACGAGCAGTACTTC
CASSSDIYEQYF
>TRBV5-1|.|TRBD1|TRBJ2-3
TGCGCCAGCAGCTCGGGACAGAACACAGATACGCAGTATTTT
CASSSGQNTDTQYF
>TRBV6-5|.|.|TRBJ1-3
TGTGCCAGCAGCCTGGGATCTGGAAACACCATATATTTT
CASSLGSGNTIYF
>TRBV9|.|.|TRBJ1-4
TGTGCCAGCAGCAAAGGGCCGAATAATGAAAAACTGTTTTTT
CASSKGPNNEKLFF
>TRBV29-1|.|TRBD1|TRBJ1-4
TGCAGCGTTAGCCAGGGGGCATTTGGTGAAAAACTGTTTTTT
CSVSQGAFGEKLFF
>TRBV28|.|TRBD1|TRBJ2-1
TGTGCCAGCAGTACCGGGACAGGGTACAATGAGCAGTTCTTC
CASSTGTGYNEQFF
>TRBV11-3|.|.|TRBJ1-5
TGTTTCAGGCGGGGGGGTGACCAGCCCCAGCATTTT
CFRRGGDQPQHF
>TRBV5-1|once|.|TRBJ2-5
TGCGCCAGCAGCTTGGCGATGGGGCAAGAGACCCAGTACTTC
CASSLAMGQETQYF
>TRBV2|.|.|TRBJ2-2
TGTGCCAGCAGACCCCGGGACGCGAACACCGGGGAGCTGTTTTTT
CASRPRDANTGELFF
>TRBV2|.|.|TRBJ2-4
TGTGCCAGCAGGCCGGGACTAGCCAAAAACATTCAGTACTTC
CASRPGLAKNIQYF
>TRBV5-6|.|.|TRBJ2-7
TGTGCCAGCAGCTTTATTCGCCTGGGAGCGGTCCGCGGCGAGCAGTACTTC
CASSFIRLGAVRGEQYF
>TRBV25-1|.|.|TRBJ2-7
TGTGCCAGCTCGGGGTATGCCGAGCAGTACTTC
CASSGYAEQYF
>TRBV28|once|TRBD1|TRBJ1-5
TGTGCCAGCAACCATGACAGGGAGTATCAGCCCCAGCATTTT
CASNHDREYQPQHF
>TRBV30|.|TRBD2|TRBJ2-1
TGTGCCTGGGATCTTAGCGGGAGAACTTTTAATGAGCAGTTCTTC
CAWDLSGRTFNEQFF
>TRBV28|.|.|TRBJ1-4
TGTGCCAGCAGCCCAGGGTCTGATGAAAAACTGTTTTTT
CASSPGSDEKLFF
>TRBV19|.|.|TRBJ1-1
TGTGCCAGTAGTATTCGCGGCCAGAACACTGAAGCTTTCTTT
CASSIRGQNTEAFF
>TRBV11-2|.|.|TRBJ2-7
TGTGCCAGCAGCTCCAGAGATTACTCCTACGAGCAGTACTTC
CASSSRDYSYEQYF
>TRBV2|.|TRBD1|TRBJ2-7
TGTGCCAGCAGGGACCGTAGACAGGGGGGCGAGCAGTACTTC
CASRDRRQGGEQYF
>TRBV29-1|.|TRBD1|TRBJ2-7
TGCAGCGTTTATCACGGGACAGGGGTTTACGAGCAGTACTTC
CSVYHGTGVYEQYF
>TRBV7-9|.|.|TRBJ2-7
TGTGCCAGCAGCTTGGGAAAAGGGAAGCACTCCTACGAGCAGTACTTC
CASSLGKGKHSYEQYF
>TRBV5-4|.|TRBD2|TRBJ2-1
TGTGCCAGCAGCTCAGGACTAGCTTCCTACAATGAGCAGTTCTTC
CASSSGLASYNEQFF
>TRBV11-3|.|.|TRBJ1-5
TGTGCCAGCAGCTTCCAGGGAGTCGGCAATCAGCCCCAGCATTTT
CASSFQGVGNQPQHF
>TRBV10-2|.|TRBD2|TRBJ2-3
TGCGCCAGCAAGCCAGGGACTAGCGGGACAGATACGCAGTATTTT
CASKPGTSGTDTQYF
>TRBV6-5|.|.|TRBJ1-2
TGTGCCAGCAGTTACTCGTCAGGCGACTATGGCTACACCTTC
CASSYSSGDYGYTF
>TRBV2|.|.|TRBJ2-3
TGTGCCAGCAGCCTCTACAGGGATACTAGCACAGATACGCAGTATTTT
CASSLYRDTSTDTQYF
>TRBV6-5|once|.|TRBJ2-5
TGTGCCAGCAGCCCCGCGGTGGCGGAGACCCAGTACTTC
CASSPAVAETQYF
>TRBV5-1|.|TRBD1|TRBJ2-3
TGCGCCAGCAGCTTGGGACAGGGAGCCCTTAGCACAGATACGCAGTATTTT
CASSLGQGALSTDTQYF
>TRBV27|.|.|TRBJ2-5
TGTGCCAGCAGTTTAATGGGGGAAGAGACCCAGTACTTC
CASSLMGEETQYF
>TRBV9|.|TRBD2|TRBJ2-1
TGTGCCAGCAGCCCTGTAGCGGGAGCCTACAATGAGCAGTTCTTC
CASSPVAGAYNEQFF
>TRBV4-1|.|.|TRBJ2-5
TGCGCCAGCAGCCAAGGAGGCGGAGCTCAAGAGACCCAGTACTTC
CASSQGGGAQETQYF
>TRBV29-1|.|.|TRBJ2-4
TGCAGCGTTGAAGTGGGGGCCGGAACCAAAAACATTCAGTACTTC
CSVEVGAGTKNIQYF